Below, 11 T cell receptor beta chains from the same sample are listed, as sequenced in a study of OX40 agonist ivuxolimab in advanced cancers. TCRdb's copy holds only in-frame clones and misses some; the assay was immunoSEQ multiplex PCR. The table lists about 50,000 clones, approximately 80% of them singletons. The sample here was CD4+ or CD8+ T cells sorted from blood, taken in a trial of the OX40 agonist ivuxolimab. The receptors stem from an adult with an advanced solid tumor such as melanoma, head and neck, liver or kidney cancer.

J is TRBJ2-7 and V is TRBV11-3; 11 nucleotides match TRBD1. V was clipped by 4 bases and J by 0 bases; unmatched bases: 2. This CDR3 is built from 15 residues. Per germline, CDR1 SGHNT and CDR2 YENEEA. The CDR3 here is CASSSGTGGSYEQYF. The CDR3 DNA is TGTGCCAGCAGCTCCGGGACAGGGGGCTCCTACGAGCAGTACTTC.

The chain has TRBV4-2 and TRBJ2-7; 9 nucleotides line up with TRBD1. The germline V gene encodes CDR1 LGHNA and CDR2 YNFKEQ. The ends lost 1 base at V and 6 bases at J; junction bases unmatched: 10. The CDR3 totals 16 residues. This chain's CDR3 is CASSQVGGDREGEQYF. DNA of the CDR3: TGTGCCAGCAGCCAAGTTGGCGGGGACAGGGAGGGCGAGCAGTACTTC.

V is TRBV18 and J is TRBJ2-5; no definite D call. V was shortened by 4 bases and J by 3 bases, with 21 bases between the two germline ends. Per the germline V gene, CDR1 is KGHSH and CDR2 is LQKENI. The CDR3 covers 17 residues. The CDR3 bases are TGTGCCAGCTCACGAGTGCCGGGCCTCCCTTGGGAAGAGACCCAGTACTTC. It codes for CASSRVPGLPWEETQYF. The full variable domain, its missing parts supplied by reference TRBV18 and TRBJ2-5, is NAGVMQNPRHLVRRRGQEARLRCSPMKGHSHVYWYRQLPEEGLKFMVYLQKENIIDESGMPKERFSAEFPKEGPSILRIQQVVRGDSAAYFCASSRVPGLPWEETQYFGPGTRLLVL.

The chain links TRBV18 to TRBJ2-5, with D hard to call. Trimming took 1 base from V and 2 from J, leaving 5 bases between them. This CDR3 region has 13 residues. The germline V gene encodes CDR1 KGHSH and CDR2 LQKENI. CDR3 DNA sequence: TGTGCCAGCTCACCACAGGGACAAGAGACCCAGTACTTC. Amino acid sequence: CASSPQGQETQYF.

The chain employs TRBV6-1 and TRBJ1-5; weak D call: TRBD1 (5 bases). Germline V gene sequence: CDR1 MNHNS, CDR2 SASEGT. Between the trimmed V and J ends, which lost 10 bases and 4 bases, there was a span of 11 bases. CDR3 length: 12 amino acids. The CDR3 protein is CATWGGNQPQHF. DNA for the CDR3: TGTGCCACCTGGGGGGGGAATCAGCCCCAGCATTTT.

The rearrangement links TRBV5-1 to TRBJ2-5; TRBD2 agrees at 9 bases. The V and J ends lost 1 base and 5 bases, in that order; junction bases with no gene match: 6. The CDR3 loop spans 15 amino acids. CDR1 is SGHRS and CDR2 is YFSETQ in the germline V gene. The CDR3 region is CASSLTTSGEETQYF. In nucleotides, the CDR3 is TGCGCCAGCAGCTTGACGACTAGCGGTGAGGAGACCCAGTACTTC.

The chain employs TRBV19 and TRBJ1-1; D unresolved. CDR3 length: 14 residues. V lost 3 bases and J 8 bases, leaving 16 bases between the germline ends. Germline CDR1 and CDR2: LNHDA and SQIVND (reference sequence). In DNA form, the CDR3 reads TGTGCCAGTAGTATCCTGGTGGGTTTGAGGGAAGCTTTCTTT. This gives the protein CASSILVGLREAFF.

The V and J genes are TRBV5-1 and TRBJ2-6; D gene unclear. Germline loops: CDR1 SGHRS, CDR2 YFSETQ. The V gene lost 2 bases and the J gene lost 0 bases, with 12 bases spanning the gap. The CDR3 loop spans 17 amino acids. The CDR3 DNA reads as TGCGCCAGCAGCTTTATACTGACCAACTCTGGGGCCAACGTCCTGACTTTC. This encodes CASSFILTNSGANVLTF.

J is TRBJ2-5 and V is TRBV5-1; unclear D gene. CDR3 length: 14 amino acids. Trimming stripped 0 bases from V and 5 bases from J, with 11 bases between. The germline CDR1 and CDR2 sequences are SGHRS and YFSETQ. The CDR3 sequence: CASSLDGRRETQYF. The CDR3 coding sequence is TGCGCCAGCAGCTTGGATGGCCGCCGGGAGACCCAGTACTTC.

This rearrangement joins TRBV7-2 to TRBJ2-6; no reliable D call. CDR1 SGHTA and CDR2 FQGNSA come from the germline V gene. CDR3 length: 18 amino acids. V dropped 1 base and J dropped 0 bases, with 13 bases sitting between them. CDR3 nucleotide sequence: TGTGCCAGCAGCTTAGACCCCAGTATCCTCTCTGGGGCCAACGTCCTGACTTTC. This sequence encodes CASSLDPSILSGANVLTF.

This clone was counted a few times. V and J are TRBV18 and TRBJ1-6, with D perhaps TRBD1 (5 bases). Trimming pared 4 bases from V and 4 bases from J, leaving 26 bases between. This CDR3 region has 20 residues. Germline V gene data show CDR1 as KGHSH and CDR2 as LQKENI. The CDR3 sequence is CASSLTSGIGPRGYNSPLHF. The CDR3 region has the DNA TGTGCCAGCTCACTAACCTCAGGGATCGGCCCGCGGGGTTATAATTCACCCCTCCACTTT.